Detailed here is one T cell receptor beta chain. Its antigen is currently unknown. The study ran its PCR with 60 Vbeta and 13 Jbeta primers. The data were produced by immunoSEQ multiplex PCR, yet TCRdb's version contains in-frame clones alone and is incomplete. The data contain roughly 120,000 clones, 6.5% to 9.5% of them singletons. Likely unrecorded immune exposures existed in these nominally healthy donors. Germline CDR1 SGHTA, CDR2 FQGNSA. Trimming took 5 bases from V and 8 from J; bases not matched to a gene: 7. This CDR3 has 15 residues. This record belongs to a study of cytomegalovirus exposure and HLA in healthy donors. Study as a whole: Earlier results showed roughly 120 million unique TCR beta sequences derived from 150 million to 200 million T cells. Study-level results: The authors listed 164 TCR beta chains as cytomegalovirus-associated. Researchers reported in a later analysis that common viral pathogens appeared linked to several top clusters.

The sequenced sample consisted of PBMCs. The chain is built from TRBV7-2 and TRBJ1-6; 9 nucleotides agree with TRBD1. The origin of this receptor is a man aged 35 to 55 in good health and CMV-seronegative. The CDR3 here is CASSAYRGRHSPLHF. The CDR3 coding sequence is TGTGCCAGCAGCGCTTACAGGGGGCGCCATTCACCCCTCCACTTT.